This TCR beta chain was sequenced in a study of follicular helper T cells after annual influenza vaccination. About this clone itself: Its antigen is undetermined.

Findings and limits, study-wide: Plasmablast frequency change correlated with clonality change in ICOS+CD38+ cTfh. Day 7 ICOS+CD38+ clones later appeared mostly in ICOS-CD38- cTfh.

Trimming took off 3 bases at V and 3 bases at J, with 12 bases between the two ends. The germline CDR1 and CDR2 sequences are MNHEY and SMNVEV (reference sequence). This CDR3 spans 15 amino acids. TCRdb keeps only in-frame clones here, not all; method: immunoSEQ multiplex PCR. The sample has some 9,800 clones; approximately 87% are singletons. Specified time point: 2015-2016 season, 7 days after influenza vaccination. The receptor was isolated from an adult who received the influenza vaccine. J is TRBJ2-4 and V is TRBV27, with no clear D. This material consisted of CXCR5- memory CD4+ T cells sorted from blood, taken 7 days after influenza vaccination. CDR3 coding DNA: TGTGCCAGCAGTTTCTTGAGTGGTGGCAAAAACATTCAGTACTTC. It encodes CASSFLSGGKNIQYF.